This T cell receptor (beta chain) was observed in a study of early T cells in non-severe SARS-CoV-2 infection (dated by TCRdb to about 2021). With respect to the entire study: Bulk RNA from unsorted whole blood was used for TCR sequencing, so alpha and beta chains could not be paired. Broader findings and caveats from the paper: VDJdb matching was skewed toward anti-spike CD8 responses, so virus-specific expansions were likely underestimated and private and CD4 specificities were missed.

Measured from the cysteine to the phenylalanine, the CDR3 is 13 residues long. The sequence is cut down to CDR3 DNA, 39 bases in frame from base 1. Between the V and J ends, shortened by 1 base and 6 bases respectively, the junction contains 10 bases. CDR1 and CDR2, looked up from the germline V gene, are SGHVS and FQNEAQ. The protocol used for the library was 5' RACE. The instrument given in TCRdb is NextSeq 500. The TCR library protocol attached unique molecular identifiers to individual cDNA molecules to correct for sequencing error and PCR bias. Sequencing covered both TCR alpha and beta chains, and within each sample the abundances of alpha and beta sequences were tightly co-correlated. Turning to the authors' computational methods: V gene, J gene and CDR3 annotation of TCR sequences was performed with Decombinator V4. Expanded TCRs were defined as changing significantly between any two time points under a Poisson model with p below 0.0001. Abundances of TCRs were expressed as counts per million after normalisation to the total number of TCRs sequenced in each sample. MAIT TCRs were defined by TRAV1-2 paired with TRAJ12, TRAJ20 or TRAJ33, and iNKT TCRs by TRAV10 paired with TRAJ18. VDJdb, accessed on 1 November 2021, was searched for TCRs annotated for CMV, EBV and SARS-CoV-2, and TCRs annotated for more than one antigen were excluded. The raw public reads went through TCRdb reprocessing: fastp at Q25, MiXCR clone calling, in-frame beta chains kept. CDR3 protein duplicates are merged, each entry listing the most common genes and DNA. None of the V and J calls come from the authors' own analysis; TCRdb made them. The sample table shows about 57,000 distinct CDR3 sequences, and roughly 10% are seen once. Clones ranked in the top ten supply 8.6% of the sample.

Note on this clonotype: Its target antigen remains unknown. Qualities for individual bases were not recorded, and no much larger clone is one base off.

Set within a cohort of healthcare workers in London, UK, this nested case-control study involved weekly PCR testing of nasopharyngeal swabs along with blood sampling. Healthcare workers were recruited during the week of the UK lockdown, between 23 and 31 March 2020, and followed weekly for up to roughly 16 weeks. The sequencing sample was made of whole blood. This chain joins TRBV7-8 to TRBJ2-7, with TRBD1 perhaps the D gene, on 6 matching bases. The TCR comes from an adult who was a healthcare worker with PCR-confirmed SARS-CoV-2 infection or an uninfected control (not recorded which). The base sequence is TGTGCCAGCAGCTTAGGCTCAGGGGCCGAGCAGTACTTC. Its protein product is CASSLGSGAEQYF.